What follows describes a single TCR beta chain. Trimming shortened V by 3 bases and J by 3 bases, and 8 bases separated the two germline ends. There are 13 residues in the CDR3. This entry belongs to a study of blood T cell repertoires in COVID-19. Original analysis: From reference gene primer amplification, estimates of nucleated cell counts were derived. This table comes from immunoSEQ multiplex PCR, and its TCRdb copy is limited to in-frame clones, with some not included. V, J and clone size reflect that table, while D and trimming were determined from the DNA. The repertoire holds 150,000 to 200,000 clones, more than 65% seen once, with approximately 11% in the top ten.

What was sequenced was PBMCs or T cells enriched from blood (not recorded which). The chain recombines TRBV12-3 or TRBV12-4 with TRBJ1-2, with D hard to call. The clonotype comes from a man aged 50-59 years who had recovered from COVID-19. CDR3 nucleotide sequence: TGTGCCAGCAGTTTGAACGGGGACTATGGCTACACCTTC. Its translation is CASSLNGDYGYTF.